This entry features one TCR beta chain sequence. This record comes from a study of control samples from healthy donors and cancer patients. The CDR3 is 15 residues long. V dropped 0 bases and J dropped 4 bases, with 12 bases sitting between them. From germline, CDR1 is SGDLS and CDR2 YYNGEE. Profiled with immunoSEQ multiplex PCR; TCRdb holds only in-frame clones, not every one. The sample contains around 84,000 clones, 91% of which appear only once. The sample was blood. The rearrangement joins TRBV9 to TRBJ2-3; D remains ambiguous. The receptor's source is a man between 25 and 39 years old in good health. CDR3 sequence (DNA): TGTGCCAGCAGCGTAGAAGGCCCCACCGCAGATACGCAGTATTTT. Translated: CASSVEGPTADTQYF.